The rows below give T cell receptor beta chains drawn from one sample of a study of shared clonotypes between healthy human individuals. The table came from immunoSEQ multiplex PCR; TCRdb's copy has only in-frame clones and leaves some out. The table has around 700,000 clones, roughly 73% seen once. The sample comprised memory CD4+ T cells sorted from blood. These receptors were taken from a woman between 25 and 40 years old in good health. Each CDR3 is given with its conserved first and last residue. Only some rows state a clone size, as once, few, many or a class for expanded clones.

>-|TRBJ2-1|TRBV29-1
CSGRWTGDNEQFF
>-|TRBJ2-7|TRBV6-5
CASSQGGEQYF
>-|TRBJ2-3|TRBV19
CASSPKGGTSGGYTQYF
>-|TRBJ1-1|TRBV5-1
CASSLEYSPNTEAFF
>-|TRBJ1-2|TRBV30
CAWTPRGPNYGYTF
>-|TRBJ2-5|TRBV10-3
CAISETSAGTQYF
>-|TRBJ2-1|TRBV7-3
CASSFSSLAGGEQFF
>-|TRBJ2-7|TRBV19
CASSKGLATPRQYF
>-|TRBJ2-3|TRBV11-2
CASSRRAGFGDTQYF
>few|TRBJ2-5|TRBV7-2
CASSFLRGSSETQYF
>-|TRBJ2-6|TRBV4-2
CASSQDQGPGANVLTF
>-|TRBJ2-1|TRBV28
CASSPPGLDAFF
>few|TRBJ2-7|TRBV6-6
CASSYSSSSYEQYF
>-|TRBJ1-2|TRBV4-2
CASSQEADYGYTF
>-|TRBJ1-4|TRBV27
CASSRGQRGTMEEKLFF
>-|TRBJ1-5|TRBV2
CASSEARQSNQPQHF